What follows are 26 T cell receptor beta chains derived from one specimen sequenced in a study of cytotoxic CD8 clonotypes in ibrutinib-treated CLL. Sequencing used immunoSEQ multiplex PCR; TCRdb keeps in-frame clones, though not all of them. Seen here are over 100,000 clones, 70% to 90% observed once, and the top ten hold roughly 1.9%. The input for sequencing was PBMCs, taken after 24 months of ibrutinib treatment. Every receptor here comes from a human donor with chronic lymphocytic leukemia.

This clone was observed a single time. V usage is TRBV7-8 and J usage is TRBJ1-4; 9 bases match TRBD1. Germline loops: CDR1 SGHVS, CDR2 FQNEAQ. The CDR3 has 14 amino acids. The V and J ends lost 5 bases and 8 bases, in that order; junction bases with no gene match: 6. CDR3 sequence: CASSRGQGREKLFF. Written as DNA, the CDR3 is TGTGCCAGCAGCCGCGGACAGGGGAGGGAAAAACTGTTTTTT. The whole variable domain, filled in from reference TRBV7-8 and TRBJ1-4, reads GAGVSQSPRYKVAKRGQDVALRCDPISGHVSLFWYQQALGQGPEFLTYFQNEAQLDKSGLPSDRFFAERPEGSVSTLKIQRTQQEDSAVYLCASSRGQGREKLFFGSGTQLSVL.

The chain is built from TRBV4-3 and TRBJ2-2; TRBD2 matches 11 bases. V lost 0 bases and J lost 0; bases outside the gene matches: 6. Looked up from germline, CDR1 is LGHNA and CDR2 is YSLEER. This CDR3 spans 19 amino acids. This CDR3 reads CASSQDILAGAANTGELFF. The DNA for the CDR3 is TGCGCCAGCAGCCAAGATATACTAGCGGGGGCCGCGAACACCGGGGAGCTGTTTTTT.

V and J are TRBV5-4 and TRBJ2-7, with D perhaps TRBD2 (6 bases). This CDR3 has 15 amino acids. The germline V gene encodes CDR1 SGHNT and CDR2 YYREEE (reference sequence). V dropped 1 base and J dropped 1 base, with 12 bases sitting between them. CDR3 sequence (DNA): TGTGCCAGCAGCTTGTGGGGGGTACTGTCCTACGAGCAGTACTTC. Protein: CASSLWGVLSYEQYF.

This clone was counted only a few times. The chain couples TRBV6-1 to TRBJ2-3; 7 positions agree with TRBD1. Germline CDR1 MNHNS, CDR2 SASEGT. The CDR3 covers 13 residues. The V segment lost 7 bases and the J segment 6 bases; nucleotides outside the gene matches: 7. CDR3 sequence reads: CASTPGQPDTQYF. CDR3 DNA sequence: TGTGCCAGCACACCGGGACAGCCGGATACGCAGTATTTT.

CDR3 in DNA: TGTGCCAGCAGTTACTCCGACGGGCCCTACGAGCAGTACTTC. Translated: CASSYSDGPYEQYF. This chain uses TRBV6-5 with TRBJ2-7; D not resolved. Trimming stripped 0 bases from V and 2 bases from J, with 8 bases between. Per the germline V gene, CDR1 is MNHEY and CDR2 is SVGAGI. The CDR3 totals 14 residues.

The gene calls are TRBV5-1 and TRBJ2-5; D is perhaps TRBD1 (5 bases). The V end lost 1 base, the J end lost 1 base, and 11 bases lay between the germline ends. Germline lookup yields CDR1 SGHRS and CDR2 YFSETQ. The CDR3 runs to 15 residues. CDR3: CASSLWPGPQETQYF. CDR3 nucleotides: TGCGCCAGCAGCTTGTGGCCAGGGCCCCAAGAGACCCAGTACTTC.

This clone has a single count. The chain joins TRBV5-6 to TRBJ2-5; D is undetermined. The CDR3 loop spans 11 amino acids. The V and J ends lost 3 bases and 3 bases respectively, with 3 bases between them. The germline V gene has CDR1 SGHDT and CDR2 YYEEEE. DNA for the CDR3: TGTGCCAGCAGCTACGAAGAGACCCAGTACTTC. Its protein is CASSYEETQYF.

The CDR3 coding sequence is TGTGCCAGCAATGAGGGAACAGTTGGTGAAAAACTGTTTTTT. Translating gives CASNEGTVGEKLFF. The rearrangement joins TRBV28 to TRBJ1-4; D is uncertain. V lost 7 bases and J 7 bases, leaving 16 bases between the germline ends. This CDR3 spans 14 amino acids. Germline CDR1 MDHEN, CDR2 SYDVKM.

The chain links TRBV6-5 to TRBJ1-5, with D perhaps matching TRBD1 (6 bases). V lost 6 bases to trimming and J lost 1 base, with 13 bases between them. The CDR3 is made up of 15 amino acids. Germline CDR1 is MNHEY and CDR2 is SVGAGI. The CDR3 DNA follows: TGTGCCAGCAGCTACGGGGGCATCAGCAATCAGCCCCAGCATTTT. It specifies CASSYGGISNQPQHF.

This clone showed up just a few times. Other DNA sequences in this sample translate to the same CDR3. This chain joins TRBV7-2 and TRBJ2-7; D tentatively fits TRBD1 or TRBD2 (5 bases each). CDR3 size: 15 residues. Deletions cut 1 base from V and 3 bases from J, with 13 bases between. Germline V CDR1 and CDR2: SGHTA, FQGNSA. CDR3 DNA sequence: TGTGCCAGCAGCTTAGGGGACGGCGGACTCTACGAGCAGTACTTC. Its translation: CASSLGDGGLYEQYF.

The chain has TRBV4-3 and TRBJ1-5, with D hard to call. V gave up 0 bases and J gave up 3 bases, with 12 bases separating them. The CDR3 totals 16 residues. Germline V gene lookup returns CDR1 LGHNA and CDR2 YSLEER. Here the CDR3 reads CASSQDLTTPNQPQHF. The CDR3 DNA follows: TGCGCCAGCAGCCAAGATCTGACGACTCCCAATCAGCCCCAGCATTTT.

The CDR3 DNA is TGTGCCAGCAGTTTATCCCGACGCGGGGAGCTGTTTTTT. Translated: CASSLSRRGELFF. V is TRBV27 and J is TRBJ2-2, with D uncertain. Per the germline V gene, CDR1 is MNHEY and CDR2 is SMNVEV (reference sequence). Trimming left V 0 bases short and J 7 bases short, with 6 bases between. The CDR3 is 13 residues long.

The chain couples TRBV7-2 to TRBJ2-5, with 7 bases matching TRBD2. Germline loops: CDR1 SGHTA, CDR2 FQGNSA. The CDR3 loop spans 13 amino acids. The ends lost 5 bases at V and 4 bases at J; junction bases unmatched: 4. CDR3 residues: CASSPWGGETQYF. The DNA of the CDR3 is TGTGCCAGCAGCCCATGGGGGGGAGAGACCCAGTACTTC. The whole variable domain, filled in from reference TRBV7-2 and TRBJ2-5, reads GAGVSQSPSNKVTEKGKDVELRCDPISGHTALYWYRQSLGQGLEFLIYFQGNSAPDKSGLPSDRFSAERTGGSVSTLTIQRTQQEDSAVYLCASSPWGGETQYFGPGTRLLVL.

This clone was counted a few times. The chain couples TRBV7-2 to TRBJ1-1; D ambiguous. The CDR3 runs 14 residues. CDR1 is SGHTA and CDR2 is FQGNSA in the germline V gene. V lost 1 base, J lost 2 bases, and 8 bases lay in between. CDR3 region: CASSLGRINTEAFF. CDR3 bases: TGTGCCAGCAGCTTAGGACGGATAAACACTGAAGCTTTCTTT. Looking up the rest from reference TRBV7-2 and TRBJ1-1 gives the full variable domain: GAGVSQSPSNKVTEKGKDVELRCDPISGHTALYWYRQSLGQGLEFLIYFQGNSAPDKSGLPSDRFSAERTGGSVSTLTIQRTQQEDSAVYLCASSLGRINTEAFFGQGTRLTVV.

This clone was found a few times. The chain recombines TRBV28 with TRBJ1-5; 9 bases match TRBD1. The V gene end was trimmed by 5 bases and the J gene end by 1 base; junction bases not matched to a gene: 9. There are 17 residues in the CDR3. Germline loops: CDR1 MDHEN, CDR2 SYDVKM. The DNA of the CDR3 is TGTGCCAGCAGTCTGGGACAGGGAGTAACGAGCAATCAGCCCCAGCATTTT. Amino acid sequence: CASSLGQGVTSNQPQHF.

The rearrangement uses TRBV6-6 and TRBJ2-3, with D perhaps matching TRBD2 (5 bases). Trimming left V 5 bases short and J 10 bases short, with 16 bases between. The CDR3 spans 13 residues. CDR1 and CDR2 (germline): MNHNY, SVGAGI (reference sequence). CDR3 region: CASSDPPEGPQYF. The CDR3 DNA reads TGTGCCAGCAGTGACCCCCCTGAGGGTCCGCAGTATTTT.

This chain uses TRBV2 with TRBJ2-3; no firm D call. Trimming stripped 4 bases from V and 5 bases from J, with 10 bases between. The CDR3 covers 13 residues. CDR1 and CDR2 from the germline V gene are SNHLY and FYNNEI. DNA for the CDR3: TGTGCCAGCAGTGTAGTGGGTCTAGATACGCAGTATTTT. Translating it yields CASSVVGLDTQYF.

The chain uses TRBV9 and TRBJ2-5; 8 bases are shared with TRBD1. CDR1 and CDR2 from the germline V gene are SGDLS and YYNGEE. Trimming took 0 bases from V and 2 from J; bases not matched to a gene: 0. The CDR3 totals 14 residues. The CDR3 coding sequence is TGTGCCAGCAGCGTAGGGACAGGGCAAGAGACCCAGTACTTC. It codes for CASSVGTGQETQYF.

The chain recombines TRBV6-1 with TRBJ1-4; tentative D call: TRBD1 (6 bases). Germline assignment: CDR1 MNHNS and CDR2 SASEGT. V lost 2 bases and J 3 bases, leaving 13 bases between the germline ends. This CDR3 comprises 16 residues. The CDR3 DNA is TGTGCCAGCAGTGAACACCAGGGGATACCTAATGAAAAACTGTTTTTT. It specifies CASSEHQGIPNEKLFF.

CDR3 sequence: CASSQVFYTEAFF. CDR3 coding DNA: TGCGCCAGCAGCCAAGTTTTTTACACTGAAGCTTTCTTT. J is TRBJ1-1 and V is TRBV4-1, with D hard to call. The ends were cut back, 1 base at V and 3 bases at J, with 6 bases in the middle. Germline lookup yields CDR1 MGHRA and CDR2 YSYEKL. This CDR3 has 13 residues.

The chain uses TRBV29-1 and TRBJ2-3; 7 bases are shared with TRBD2. CDR3 length: 16 amino acids. V lost 0 bases and J lost 6; bases outside the gene matches: 12. CDR1 and CDR2 from the germline V gene are SQVTM and ANQGSEA. The CDR3 DNA reads as TGCAGCGTTGAAGATCGAATTGGCGGGGGAGAGGATACGCAGTATTTT. Translated, it gives CSVEDRIGGGEDTQYF.

The chain links TRBV10-3 to TRBJ1-5; no clear D. Per the germline V gene, CDR1 is ENHRY and CDR2 is SYGVKD. V shed 3 bases and J shed 7 bases, with 16 bases lying between them. This CDR3 is built from 15 residues. CDR3 DNA sequence: TGTGCCATCAGTGACCCGACCCTAGGCGGCCAGCCCCAGCATTTT. Residues: CAISDPTLGGQPQHF.

The chain joins TRBV28 to TRBJ2-7; 12 bases are a match to TRBD2. Germline CDR1 is MDHEN and CDR2 is SYDVKM. V was clipped by 4 bases and J by 4 bases; unmatched bases: 8. The CDR3 is 16 amino acids. For the CDR3, the DNA is TGTGCCAGCAGTTCCCACCAACTAGCGGGAGGTTACGAGCAGTACTTC. Protein sequence: CASSSHQLAGGYEQYF.

The chain carries TRBV5-4 and TRBJ2-3; 7 bases line up with TRBD1. Losses at the gene ends were 3 bases for V and 7 bases for J; bases not matched to a gene: 2. Germline loops: CDR1 SGHNT, CDR2 YYREEE (reference sequence). This CDR3 has 12 residues. The CDR3 region has the DNA TGTGCCAGCAGCTGGGACAGTTATACGCAGTATTTT. It codes for CASSWDSYTQYF.

The chain is built from TRBV7-2 and TRBJ2-7, with 10 bases identical to TRBD1. The V gene end was trimmed by 6 bases and the J gene end by 0 bases; junction bases not matched to a gene: 5. This CDR3 has 15 amino acids. Germline lookup yields CDR1 SGHTA and CDR2 FQGNSA. The CDR3 sequence is CASSYRTGGSYEQYF. The CDR3 coding sequence is TGTGCCAGCAGTTATCGGACAGGGGGCTCCTACGAGCAGTACTTC. The full variable domain, in which reference TRBV7-2 and TRBJ2-7 provide the parts outside the CDR3, is GAGVSQSPSNKVTEKGKDVELRCDPISGHTALYWYRQSLGQGLEFLIYFQGNSAPDKSGLPSDRFSAERTGGSVSTLTIQRTQQEDSAVYLCASSYRTGGSYEQYFGPGTRLTVT.

This clone was observed a single time. The chain is built from TRBV28 and TRBJ2-7, with TRBD1 matching 10 bases. Germline CDR1 reads MDHEN; CDR2 reads SYDVKM. The CDR3 sequence is 18 residues long. The V gene end was trimmed by 6 bases and the J gene end by 5 bases; junction bases not matched to a gene: 19. Written as DNA, the CDR3 is TGTGCCAGCAGAGCCACCGGGACAGGGGTCAGAGAAACGAACGAGCAGTACTTC. This encodes CASRATGTGVRETNEQYF.